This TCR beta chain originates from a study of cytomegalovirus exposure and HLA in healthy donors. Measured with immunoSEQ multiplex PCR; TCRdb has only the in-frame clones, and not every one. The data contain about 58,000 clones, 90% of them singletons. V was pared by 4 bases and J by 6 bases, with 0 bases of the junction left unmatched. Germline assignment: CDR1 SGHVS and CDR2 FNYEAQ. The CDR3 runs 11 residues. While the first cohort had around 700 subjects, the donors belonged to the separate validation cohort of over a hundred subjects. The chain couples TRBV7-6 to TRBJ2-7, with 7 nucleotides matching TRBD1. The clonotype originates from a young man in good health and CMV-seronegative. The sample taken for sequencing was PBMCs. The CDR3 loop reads CASSSGGEQYF. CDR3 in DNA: TGTGCCAGCAGCTCAGGGGGCGAGCAGTACTTC.